The 3 T cell receptor beta chains below were found in one sample sequenced in a study of beta chain features in type 1 diabetes. Expressed TCRB transcripts were sequenced after all isolated RNA was converted to cDNA. Assay: immunoSEQ multiplex PCR; the TCRdb copy retains only in-frame clones and omits some. The sample lists roughly 290,000 clones; roughly 8% were seen once. Material: central memory CD4+ T cells from blood. Receptors were obtained from a woman between 18 and 29 years old in good health.

The chain carries TRBV6-1 and TRBJ1-5; the D gene is possibly TRBD1 (5 bases). Trimming cost V 3 bases and J 7 bases, with 16 bases left between them. The CDR3 covers 15 residues. Germline V lookup: CDR1 MNHNS, CDR2 SASEGT. CDR3 amino acids: CASSDRAGSRQPQHF. In DNA form, the CDR3 reads TGTGCCAGCAGTGACAGGGCAGGGTCGCGCCAGCCCCAGCATTTT.

The chain uses TRBV10-3 and TRBJ2-7, with 7 bases that match TRBD2. After removal of 4 bases from V and 0 bases from J, the junction contained 3 bases not matched to a gene. CDR3 length: 14 amino acids. From germline, CDR1 is ENHRY and CDR2 SYGVKD. CDR3 region: CAISVGGDSYEQYF. CDR3 DNA sequence: TGTGCCATCAGTGTTGGGGGGGACTCCTACGAGCAGTACTTC.

The table lists this clone with a few counts. The genes are TRBV6-6 and TRBJ1-3; D is undetermined. The CDR3 has 11 residues. V gave up 7 bases and J gave up 6 bases, with 7 bases separating them. Germline V CDR1 and CDR2: MNHNY, SVGAGI (reference sequence). CDR3 sequence: CASTFENTIYF. The CDR3 coding sequence is TGTGCCAGCACCTTCGAAAACACCATATATTTT.